This T cell receptor beta chain was captured by sequencing in a study of blood T cell repertoires in COVID-19. Some clones are missing from TCRdb's copy, which holds only in-frame ones; the method was immunoSEQ multiplex PCR. Of 200,000 to 300,000 clones listed, approximately 89% are singletons. The germline V and J ends were trimmed by 4 bases and 3 bases, with 9 bases remaining between them. CDR1 and CDR2 (germline): SQVTM, ANQGSEA. There are 12 residues in the CDR3. V and J are TRBV29-1 and TRBJ1-1; D is unclear. Sequenced material: PBMCs or T cells enriched from blood (not recorded which). The receptor's source is a woman in her 30s with acute COVID-19. This CDR3 reads CSVGGSDTEAFF. The CDR3 bases are TGCAGCGTTGGAGGCAGCGACACTGAAGCTTTCTTT.